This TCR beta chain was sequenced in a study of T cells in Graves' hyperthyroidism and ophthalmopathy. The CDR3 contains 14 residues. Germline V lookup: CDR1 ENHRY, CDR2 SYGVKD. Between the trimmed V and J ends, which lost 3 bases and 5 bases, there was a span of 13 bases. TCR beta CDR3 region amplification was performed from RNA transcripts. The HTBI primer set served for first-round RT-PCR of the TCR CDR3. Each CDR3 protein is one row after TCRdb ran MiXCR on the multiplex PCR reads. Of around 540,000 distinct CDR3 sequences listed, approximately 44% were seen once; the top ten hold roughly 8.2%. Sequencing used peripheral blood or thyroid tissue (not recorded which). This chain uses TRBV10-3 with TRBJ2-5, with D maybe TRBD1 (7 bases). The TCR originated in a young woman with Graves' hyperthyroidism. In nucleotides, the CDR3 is TGTGCCATCAGTGACCGGACAGGAGGGGAGACCCAGTACTTC. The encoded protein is CAISDRTGGETQYF.